This section outlines one TCR beta chain sequence together with its context. The assay was immunoSEQ multiplex PCR, and TCRdb's table has in-frame clones only and misses some. The table includes some 14,000 clones, about 83% detected once. This sample stems from a study of T cell changes during pregnancy in multiple sclerosis. Germline CDR1 LGHNA, CDR2 YSLEER. V lost 0 bases to trimming and J lost 2 bases, with 10 bases between them. The CDR3 runs 15 residues. The TCR was taken from a female donor in good health, enrolled as a control in a pregnancy study. V and J are TRBV4-3 and TRBJ1-1; D remains ambiguous. The sample in question was CD8+ T cells from peripheral blood mononuclear cells, obtained after pregnancy. The DNA of the CDR3 is TGCGCCAGCAGCCAAGATGGAGACCCCAACACTGAAGCTTTCTTT. Protein: CASSQDGDPNTEAFF.